This T cell receptor beta chain was sequenced for a study of post-analysis software for immune sequencing data. Study background: Disease courses included relapsing-remitting, secondary progressive and progressive-relapsing multiple sclerosis. General study results and limits: With TRBV5-6, TRBV5-1 and TRBV20-1 included, about five TRBV segments were more frequent in patients than in controls. Controls had significantly higher normalized Chao1 diversity than multiple sclerosis patients.

CDR1 is KGHDR and CDR2 is SFDVKD in the germline V gene. The CDR3 consists of 17 residues. V was trimmed by 3 bases and J by 0 bases, leaving 15 bases between them. Prepared libraries of TCR beta cDNA carried unique molecular identifiers. TCRdb fed the PCR reads into MiXCR, producing one record per CDR3 protein. Found here are 350,000 to 500,000 distinct CDR3 sequences, 35% to 45% of them singletons; the top ten hold approximately 7.6%. In the case of this clonotype: The antigen remains unidentified.

The clonotype comes from a girl aged 2 to 10 with multiple sclerosis. Source material: blood. This chain links TRBV24-1 with TRBJ2-3; perhaps D is TRBD1 or TRBD2 (5 bases each). The CDR3 is CATSDRKIGESTDTQYF. The CDR3 DNA reads as TGTGCCACCAGTGATCGCAAAATAGGGGAGAGCACAGATACGCAGTATTTT.